Given below is one T cell receptor beta chain in context. The antigen is undetermined. The source of the sample is a study of shared clonotypes between healthy human individuals. Study-wide points: Only a few donors were included, so the genetic and exposure-history diversity represented was limited.

Germline V gene lookup returns CDR1 SGHRS and CDR2 YFSETQ. The ends lost 6 bases at V and 0 bases at J; junction bases unmatched: 9. The CDR3 covers 15 residues. Data came from immunoSEQ multiplex PCR; TCRdb stores just in-frame clones and leaves some out. Here the sample spans about half a million clones, around 77% being singletons. The TCR originated in a woman aged 40 to 50 in good health. Some clones in this sample may be carry-over from other donors' samples. This rearrangement joins TRBV5-1 to TRBJ2-7; 7 positions match TRBD1. Sample: PBMCs. CDR3 DNA sequence: TGCGCCAGCAAAACCGGCCGGGACAGCTCCTACGAGCAGTACTTC. Amino acid sequence: CASKTGRDSSYEQYF.